The entry that follows covers one T cell receptor beta chain sequence. The PCR employed 60 Vbeta primers together with 13 Jbeta primers. Assay used: immunoSEQ multiplex PCR; TCRdb lists only in-frame clones, some missing. There are roughly 250,000 clones in the sample; 80% occur only once, and about 0.3% lies in the top ten. This sample was taken from a study of cytomegalovirus exposure and HLA in healthy donors. J gave up 8 bases and V 10 bases, and 3 bases lay outside the gene matches. Germline lookup yields CDR1 SNHLY and CDR2 FYNNEI. This CDR3 comprises 10 residues. Sequences were obtained from PBMCs. The sequence was collected from a girl aged 2 to 10 in good health and CMV-seronegative. The chain has TRBV2 and TRBJ1-2; TRBD1 agrees at 8 bases. The CDR3 DNA sequence: TGTGCCACCAGGGGGCACGGCTACACCTTC. Encoded protein: CATRGHGYTF.